What follows describes a single T cell receptor (beta chain). This clone was seen a few times. Its specific antigen is unknown. Base qualities are not recorded, but no much larger clone differs from it by a single base. The CDR3 measures 14 amino acids from cysteine to phenylalanine. Only CDR3 DNA is held: 42 bases, read in frame from base 1. V and J lose 1 base and 4 bases, and a span of 10 bases separates them. The germline V gene (reference sequence) yields SEHNR for CDR1 and FQNEAQ for CDR2. The data originate from a study of CD8+ T cells in alopecia areata (dated by TCRdb to the late 2010s). With regard to the full study: The treated patients took part in an open-label pilot trial in which moderate-to-severe alopecia areata was treated with oral tofacitinib at 5 to 10 mg twice daily. To study T cell clonal expansion in alopecia areata, the researchers applied high-throughput TCRbeta sequencing to both the C3H/HeJ mouse model and human patients. In humans, TCRbeta sequencing was performed on scalp tissue and on sorted CD4+ and CD8+ peripheral blood T cells from healthy controls and from patients with patchy or totalis/universalis alopecia areata. Clonality in the scalp was compared among normal scalp (n=4), patchy alopecia areata scalp (n=8), and alopecia totalis/universalis scalp (n=8). RNA was extracted with the PAXgene miRNA kit for fixed scalp, the miRNeasy kit for PBMCs, and the RNeasy kit for mouse skin. Patients stayed on tofacitinib for 6 to 18 months and then had 6 months of follow-up off drug so that delayed response and recurrence could be assessed. TCRbeta CDR3 regions were amplified by immunoSEQ multiplex PCR with 35 Vbeta forward and 13 Jbeta reverse primers. Tofacitinib-treated patients had biopsies at baseline and at 4 and 24 weeks of treatment, with a later scalp biopsy in several patients.

Libraries were prepared through the immunoSEQ multiplex PCR assay. For TCR sequencing, RNA was extracted from every sample and reverse transcribed into cDNA to serve as template. First-strand cDNA was synthesized using SuperScript III with a 2:1 mix of oligo-dT and random hexamers. A synthetic immune receptor repertoire was used to assess amplification bias, and residual bias was removed computationally. Turning to the authors' computational methods: Raw reads were preprocessed to remove errors, and CDR3 was defined by IMGT conventions from the conserved cysteine to phenylalanine. Clonality was calculated as 1 minus Shannon entropy normalized by log2 of the number of productive unique TCRs. CD4 or CD8 identity of scalp clones was inferred by cross-referencing scalp TCRbeta sequences with sorted blood CD4 and CD8 repertoires. TCRdb stores this immuneACCESS table with in-frame sequences only. Part of the clones is absent; in the studies checked, under half of the shortfall reflects unresolved V genes, and no reason is known for the rest. Clone size and V and J calls were adopted from that table, with D and trimming inferred from the DNA. Recorded for this sample are about 97,000 clones; about 40% of them occurred a single time. The top ten clones comprise approximately 1.5% of the sample.

Points the paper makes about the study in general: Compared with normal scalp, lesional scalp, particularly in alopecia totalis/universalis, had higher clonality and more expanded CD8+ clones, which suggests antigenic drive. Shared TCR sequences between patients were less evident than in mice, which may be partly attributable to HLA diversity in the patient population. Unlike mouse skin, where gammadelta T cells dominate, normal human skin contains resident alphabeta T cells that get sequenced too, which complicates analysis of the scalp TCR repertoire.

Lesional scalp punch biopsies and peripheral blood were collected from alopecia areata patients. PBMCs were separated by density centrifugation and stained for CD3, CD4 and CD8, after which CD4+ and CD8+ T cells were sorted on a FACSAria. The chain links TRBV7-9 with TRBJ1-2, with the D gene not confidently named. The sequence came from a human donor with alopecia areata. Sequencing was done on a sample of CD4+ T cells sorted from blood. The CDR3 is CASSLEVTGYGYTF. The nucleotide sequence reads as follows: TGTGCCAGCAGCTTAGAGGTTACGGGCTATGGCTACACCTTC.